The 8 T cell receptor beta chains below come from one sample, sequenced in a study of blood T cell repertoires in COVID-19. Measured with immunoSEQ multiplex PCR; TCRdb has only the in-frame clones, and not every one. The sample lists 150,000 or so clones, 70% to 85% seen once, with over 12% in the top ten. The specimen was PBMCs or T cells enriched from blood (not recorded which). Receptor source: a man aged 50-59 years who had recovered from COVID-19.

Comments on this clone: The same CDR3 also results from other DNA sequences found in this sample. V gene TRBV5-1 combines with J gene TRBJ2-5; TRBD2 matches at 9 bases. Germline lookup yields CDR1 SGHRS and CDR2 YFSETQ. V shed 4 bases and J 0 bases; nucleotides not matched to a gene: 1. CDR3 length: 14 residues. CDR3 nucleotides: TGCGCCAGCAGCAGCGGGGGGTACCAAGAGACCCAGTACTTC. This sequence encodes CASSSGGYQETQYF.

The CDR3 region is CASSTTADTQYF. The CDR3, as DNA: TGTGCCAGCAGCACAACCGCAGATACGCAGTATTTT. The V and J genes are TRBV7-2 and TRBJ2-3; no reliable D call. V gave up 5 bases and J gave up 4 bases, with 7 bases separating them. The CDR3 extends over 12 amino acids. Germline V CDR1 and CDR2: SGHTA, FQGNSA. Full variable domain (outside the CDR3, taken from reference TRBV7-2 and TRBJ2-3): GAGVSQSPSNKVTEKGKDVELRCDPISGHTALYWYRQSLGQGLEFLIYFQGNSAPDKSGLPSDRFSAERTGGSVSTLTIQRTQQEDSAVYLCASSTTADTQYFGPGTRLTVL.

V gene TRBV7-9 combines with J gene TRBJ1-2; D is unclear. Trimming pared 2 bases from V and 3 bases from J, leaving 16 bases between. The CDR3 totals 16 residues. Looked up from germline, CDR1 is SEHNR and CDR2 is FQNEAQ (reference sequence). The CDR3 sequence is CASSLSVRPYDYGYTF. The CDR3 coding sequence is TGTGCCAGCAGCTTAAGCGTGAGGCCTTACGACTATGGCTACACCTTC.

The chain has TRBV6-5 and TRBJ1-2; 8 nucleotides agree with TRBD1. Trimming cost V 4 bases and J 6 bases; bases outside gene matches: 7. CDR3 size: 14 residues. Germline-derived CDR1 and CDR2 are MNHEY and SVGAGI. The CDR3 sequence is CASSLDRVGHGYTF. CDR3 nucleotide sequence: TGTGCCAGCAGTTTGGACAGGGTTGGACATGGCTACACCTTC.

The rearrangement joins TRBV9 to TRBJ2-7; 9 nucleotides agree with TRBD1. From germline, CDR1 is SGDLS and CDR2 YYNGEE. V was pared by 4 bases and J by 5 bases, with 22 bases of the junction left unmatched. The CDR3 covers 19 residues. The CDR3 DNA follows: TGTGCCAGCAGCCCTCGTCTCGGGGGTAGAGGGACAGGGTCAAACGAGCAGTACTTC. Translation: CASSPRLGGRGTGSNEQYF.

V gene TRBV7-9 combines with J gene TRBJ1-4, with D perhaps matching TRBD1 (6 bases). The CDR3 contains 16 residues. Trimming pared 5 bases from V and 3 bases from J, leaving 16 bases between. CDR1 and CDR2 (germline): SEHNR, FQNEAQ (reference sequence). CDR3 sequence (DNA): TGTGCCAGCAGCGCGGCCCTCAGGGGAGCTAATGAAAAACTGTTTTTT. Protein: CASSAALRGANEKLFF.

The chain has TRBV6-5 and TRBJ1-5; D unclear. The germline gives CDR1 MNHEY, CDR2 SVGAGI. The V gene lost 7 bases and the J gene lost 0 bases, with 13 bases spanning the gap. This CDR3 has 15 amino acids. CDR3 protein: CASIFILDSNQPQHF. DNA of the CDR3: TGTGCCAGCATCTTTATCCTAGATAGCAATCAGCCCCAGCATTTT.

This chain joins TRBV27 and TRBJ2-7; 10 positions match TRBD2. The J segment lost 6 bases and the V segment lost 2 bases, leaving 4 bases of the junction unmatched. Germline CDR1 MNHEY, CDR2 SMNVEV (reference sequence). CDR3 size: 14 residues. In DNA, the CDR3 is TGTGCCAGCAGTTTAAATAGCGGGGGGCTCGAGCAGTACTTC. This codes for CASSLNSGGLEQYF.